This T cell receptor beta chain was captured in a study of T cell responses to AZD1222 COVID-19 vaccine. Comment on this clone: Its antigen is unidentified.

Whole-study findings and limits: Females made up more of the donors, who were largely white British, and clonal diversity may have come out too low.

The CDR3 length is 14 residues. V shed 7 bases and J shed 4 bases, with 16 bases lying between them. CDR1 is LNHDA, CDR2 SQIVND, per germline (reference sequence). Measured with immunoSEQ multiplex PCR; TCRdb has only the in-frame clones, and not every one. The sample has more than 250,000 clones; 85% to 95% are singletons. This sequence joins TRBV19 and TRBJ1-2, with D tentatively TRBD1 (5 bases). The TCR sequence derives from an adult in good health. This specimen was peripheral blood, taken on day 0 of AZD1222 vaccination. CDR3 sequence reads: CASNWRGFSYGYTF. In nucleotides, the CDR3 is TGTGCCAGTAATTGGAGGGGCTTTAGCTATGGCTACACCTTC.